The rows below give T cell receptor beta chains drawn from one sample of a study of blood T cell repertoires in COVID-19. This table comes from immunoSEQ multiplex PCR, and its TCRdb copy is limited to in-frame clones, with some not included. The sample consists of 150,000 or so clones, about 86% of them appearing once. Sequenced material: peripheral blood. The receptor source for this set is a woman in her seventies with acute or convalescent COVID-19. CDR3s leave out the opening cysteine and the closing phenylalanine or tryptophan. The order of the fields is clone size, V gene, J gene, CDR3 protein. Clone sizes are given selectively: once, few, many, or a class where the clone is expanded.

.	TRBV7-7	TRBJ2-5	ASSPTGRETQY
once	TRBV7-2	TRBJ2-2	ASSSPQRGGTNTGELF
.	TRBV14	TRBJ1-2	ASSQDSGFANYGYT
.	TRBV20-1	TRBJ1-4	SASRRAGANEKLF
.	TRBV5-8	TRBJ1-6	ASSLAVGQGPSPLH
.	TRBV6-2/TRBV6-3	TRBJ2-7	ASRYSYHRGLFSPYEQY
.	TRBV27	TRBJ2-7	ASRRTGSSYEQY
.	TRBV14	TRBJ1-1	ASEQGAGTEAF
few	TRBV5-1	TRBJ1-5	ASSETESRGQPQH
.	TRBV6-5	TRBJ1-2	ASTRAFTGGGYT
.	TRBV4-2	TRBJ1-2	ASSQAQGNDYGYT
.	TRBV28	TRBJ1-5	ASSLSGGLGQPQH
.	TRBV3-1/TRBV3-2	TRBJ2-3	ASSRGTGRRTDTQY
.	TRBV3-1/TRBV3-2	TRBJ2-5	ASSHLAGGKETQY
.	TRBV9	TRBJ2-2	ASSPRADKNTGELF
.	TRBV20-1	TRBJ2-1	SASKSGSLYNEQF
once	TRBV28	TRBJ1-2	ASSFDRGQGGYT
.	TRBV27	TRBJ1-6	ASRMGQAGNSPLH
.	TRBV3-1/TRBV3-2	TRBJ1-6	ASSQDLRGKGHNSPLH
.	TRBV4-3	TRBJ1-5	ASSQDYGGSQPQH
.	TRBV2	TRBJ2-6	ASSRQGKAGANVLT
.	TRBV27	TRBJ2-3	ASAGQNTDTQY
.	TRBV9	TRBJ2-1	ASSVGSSTTVYEQF
.	TRBV9	TRBJ1-3	ASSVATGSSGNTIY
.	TRBV2	TRBJ1-6	ASSGKGHSPLH
.	TRBV6-1	TRBJ1-2	ASSEASLGGGEGYT
once	TRBV4-3	TRBJ2-7	ASSPQAGTGLHEQY
.	TRBV6-5	TRBJ2-7	ASRSQRGGRYEQY
.	TRBV9	TRBJ2-2	ASSGAGGNTGELF
.	TRBV5-4	TRBJ2-7	ASSSASSYEQY
.	TRBV11-2	TRBJ2-1	ASSLVGGGNNEQF
.	TRBV7-2	TRBJ1-1	ASSPGGSMNTEAF
.	TRBV29-1	TRBJ2-5	SVEGGEETQY
.	TRBV18	TRBJ1-5	ASSLGQGDQPQH
.	TRBV6-5	TRBJ2-7	ASSRGTRGDEQY
.	TRBV30	TRBJ2-3	AWARLPGTQY
few	TRBV20-1	TRBJ1-2	SASSGGRMGGYT
.	TRBV2	TRBJ2-3	ASRGDRSDTQY
.	TRBV6-6	TRBJ1-2	ASSQGQGNYGYT
.	TRBV10-2	TRBJ1-5	ASSDPPTHGGNQPQH
.	TRBV4-3	TRBJ1-2	ASSQDWAGGGRGYT
.	TRBV14	TRBJ2-7	ASQADRGGEQY
.	TRBV29-1	TRBJ1-6	SVQQGWDNSPLH
.	TRBV10-3	TRBJ2-7	AIRGRQGEAYEQY
.	TRBV7-2	TRBJ1-2	ASSLDDRNLYGYT
.	TRBV25-1	TRBJ2-1	ASRGQGNNEQF
.	TRBV6-5	TRBJ1-5	ASISTGPQH
.	TRBV10-2	TRBJ2-1	ASRPSGGGGGEQF
.	TRBV29-1	TRBJ2-1	SVTTRTSGIDDEQF
.	TRBV7-9	TRBJ2-5	ASSFEPGETQY
.	TRBV4-3	TRBJ1-1	ASSQDGQVRTEAF
.	TRBV2	TRBJ1-1	ASSDGQGNTEAF
.	TRBV28	TRBJ2-7	ASNRGSGTTYEQY
once	TRBV6-5	TRBJ2-2	ASSRDWDTGELF
.	TRBV5-1	TRBJ1-3	ASSLGTGGGNTIY
.	TRBV11-1	TRBJ2-1	ASSSHQAGAYNEQF
.	TRBV27	TRBJ1-2	ASSLSGTGGDYGYT